This TCR beta chain was found in a study of T cell repertoires in cytomegalovirus infection. TCRdb reanalysed the reads using MiXCR and keeps one entry per CDR3 protein. The repertoire consists of 680,000 or so distinct CDR3 sequences, with 35% to 45% occurring once and the leading ten covering around 2.8%. This clonotype was picked up many times. V lost 9 bases, J lost 2 bases, and 7 bases stayed unmatched. Per the germline V gene, CDR1 is SGHNT and CDR2 is YYREEE (reference sequence). The CDR3 is made up of 13 amino acids. The chain links TRBV5-4 to TRBJ1-2; 7 bases line up with TRBD1. The source of this sequence is a human donor in good health (CMV status not recorded). Some clones in this sample may be carry-over from other donors' samples. The sequencing input was PBMCs. The DNA for the CDR3 is TGTGCCACCGGACAGGCTTCGAACTATGGCTACACCTTC. Translating gives CATGQASNYGYTF.